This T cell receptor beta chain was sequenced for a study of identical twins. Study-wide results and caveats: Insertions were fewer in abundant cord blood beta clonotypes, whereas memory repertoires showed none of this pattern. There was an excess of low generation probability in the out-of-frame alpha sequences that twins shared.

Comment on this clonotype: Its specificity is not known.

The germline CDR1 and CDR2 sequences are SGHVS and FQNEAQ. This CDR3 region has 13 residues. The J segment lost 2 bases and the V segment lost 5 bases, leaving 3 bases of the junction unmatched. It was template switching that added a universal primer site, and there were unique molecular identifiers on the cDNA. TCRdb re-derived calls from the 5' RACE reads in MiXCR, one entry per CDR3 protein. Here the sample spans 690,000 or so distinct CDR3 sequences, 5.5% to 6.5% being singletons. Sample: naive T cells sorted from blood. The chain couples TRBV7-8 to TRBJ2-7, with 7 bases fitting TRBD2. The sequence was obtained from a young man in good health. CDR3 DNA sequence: TGTGCCAGCAGCCCGGGACTAACCTACGAGCAGTACTTC. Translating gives CASSPGLTYEQYF. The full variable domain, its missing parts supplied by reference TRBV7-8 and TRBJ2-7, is GAGVSQSPRYKVAKRGQDVALRCDPISGHVSLFWYQQALGQGPEFLTYFQNEAQLDKSGLPSDRFFAERPEGSVSTLKIQRTQQEDSAVYLCASSPGLTYEQYFGPGTRLTVT.